One sample yielded the 26 T cell receptor beta chains listed below, sequenced in a study of Ad26.COV2.S vaccination and SARS-CoV-2 variants. The treatment was: 19 received Ad26.COV2.S at low or high dose, single or two shots; several received placebo; per-sample allocation not given. Sampling happened 63 days after the first vaccine or placebo injection. Produced via immunoSEQ multiplex PCR; TCRdb's table is partial and in-frame only. The profile shows hundreds of thousands of clones, around 87% of them singletons. The material was peripheral blood, obtained in a trial of Ad26.COV2.S vaccine versus placebo. The receptors here all came from a person aged 18-65 years who received the Ad26.COV2.S COVID-19 vaccine or a placebo.

V and J are TRBV30 and TRBJ1-2; unclear D gene. CDR1 and CDR2 from the germline V gene are GTSNPN and SVGIG (reference sequence). The CDR3 has 15 residues. Deletions cut 0 bases from V and 0 bases from J, with 11 bases between. CDR3 nucleotide sequence: TGTGCCTGGAGTGTACGGGCAGCCTCTAACTATGGCTACACCTTC. This encodes CAWSVRAASNYGYTF.

The rearrangement joins TRBV29-1 to TRBJ2-4, with 14 nucleotides matching TRBD2. CDR1 is SQVTM and CDR2 is ANQGSEA in the germline V gene. The V segment lost 5 bases and the J segment 5 bases; nucleotides outside the gene matches: 2. The CDR3 extends over 14 amino acids. CDR3 bases: TGCAGCGTTCTGGGACTAGCGGGGGAAAACATTCAGTACTTC. It specifies CSVLGLAGENIQYF.

This chain uses TRBV6-5 with TRBJ2-2; no clear D gene. V dropped 8 bases and J dropped 4 bases, with 14 bases sitting between them. This CDR3 has 14 residues. Per germline, CDR1 MNHEY and CDR2 SVGAGI. CDR3 protein: CASSERVLTGELFF. The CDR3 nucleotides read TGTGCCAGCTCGGAAAGGGTTCTCACCGGGGAGCTGTTTTTT.

The V gene is TRBV11-3, the J gene TRBJ2-2; D gene ambiguous. Germline V CDR1 and CDR2: SGHNT, YENEEA. The CDR3 consists of 15 residues. The V end lost 5 bases, the J end lost 2 bases, and 12 bases lay between the germline ends. The CDR3 reads CASSPVPHNTGELFF. As DNA, the CDR3 is TGTGCCAGCAGCCCAGTTCCCCATAACACCGGGGAGCTGTTTTTT.

This clone was recorded a few times. V and J are TRBV7-8 and TRBJ1-5; unclear D gene. The CDR3 is made up of 16 amino acids. V was pared by 5 bases and J by 0 bases, with 14 bases between. Per germline, CDR1 SGHVS and CDR2 FQNEAQ. The CDR3 nucleotides read TGTGCCAGCAGCCTCTCAGGAGTTTATAGCAATCAGCCCCAGCATTTT. Its protein product is CASSLSGVYSNQPQHF.

This rearrangement joins TRBV6-4 to TRBJ1-2, with 7 bases aligning to TRBD1. Germline CDR1 is MRHNA and CDR2 is SNTAGT. This CDR3 contains 16 residues. Losses at the gene ends were 0 bases for V and 7 bases for J; bases not matched to a gene: 11. The DNA for the CDR3 is TGTGCCAGCAGTGACTCGATGGGACAGTCCATATCTGGCTACACCTTC. Residues: CASSDSMGQSISGYTF.

This clone showed up just once. The rearrangement links TRBV6-5 to TRBJ1-5; maybe TRBD1 (5 bases). This CDR3 spans 14 amino acids. V was pared by 6 bases and J by 7 bases, with 16 bases between. Per the germline V gene, CDR1 is MNHEY and CDR2 is SVGAGI. For the CDR3, the DNA is TGTGCCAGCAGCCCAGACAGCTTATACCAGCCCCAGCATTTT. This gives the protein CASSPDSLYQPQHF.

This chain joins TRBV5-1 and TRBJ2-7, with a weak D call TRBD1 (5 bases). Germline V CDR1 and CDR2: SGHRS, YFSETQ. Trimming took off 0 bases at V and 1 base at J, with 14 bases between the two ends. The CDR3 extends over 16 amino acids. CDR3 in amino acids: CASSLAPGMRSYEQYF. The CDR3 coding sequence is TGCGCCAGCAGCTTGGCCCCAGGGATGAGGTCCTACGAGCAGTACTTC.

The chain links TRBV5-1 to TRBJ2-2; D unresolved. The CDR3 runs to 13 residues. The V end lost 5 bases, the J end lost 0 bases, and 5 bases lay between the germline ends. From germline, CDR1 is SGHRS and CDR2 YFSETQ. The CDR3 sequence is CASRQANTGELFF. In nucleotides, the CDR3 is TGCGCCAGCAGGCAAGCGAACACCGGGGAGCTGTTTTTT.

The chain couples TRBV16 to TRBJ2-7; D not resolved. Germline loops: CDR1 KGHSY, CDR2 FQNENV. With 0 bases removed from V and 3 bases from J, the gap between germline ends came to 6 bases. The CDR3 totals 13 residues. CDR3 nucleotides: TGTGCCAGCAGCCAATCGTGGGTCTACGAGCAGTACTTC. Residues: CASSQSWVYEQYF.

The table lists this clone with a count of one. This chain connects TRBV6-5 to TRBJ2-2, with 8 bases matching TRBD1. Germline V lookup: CDR1 MNHEY, CDR2 SVGAGI. The CDR3 consists of 13 residues. The V gene end was trimmed by 8 bases and the J gene end by 7 bases; junction bases not matched to a gene: 6. CDR3 bases: TGTGCCAGCCTTACACAGGGGGTCGGGGAGCTGTTTTTT. Protein: CASLTQGVGELFF.

The chain joins TRBV7-8 to TRBJ1-2, with D possibly TRBD1 on 5 matching bases. Germline CDR1 and CDR2: SGHVS and FQNEAQ. The CDR3 runs to 15 residues. Trimming removed 5 bases from V and 2 bases from J, with 15 bases in between. This CDR3 is CASSPRGSLNYGYTF. The CDR3 bases are TGTGCCAGCAGCCCCCGGGGGTCGCTAAACTATGGCTACACCTTC. Complete variable domain (other parts from reference TRBV7-8 and TRBJ1-2): GAGVSQSPRYKVAKRGQDVALRCDPISGHVSLFWYQQALGQGPEFLTYFQNEAQLDKSGLPSDRFFAERPEGSVSTLKIQRTQQEDSAVYLCASSPRGSLNYGYTFGSGTRLTVV.

The chain combines TRBV5-1 with TRBJ1-2; no clear D gene. Looked up from germline, CDR1 is SGHRS and CDR2 is YFSETQ. V lost 0 bases and J lost 4, with 13 bases in between. The CDR3 is 15 residues long. The CDR3 sequence is CASSLDLPAGYGYTF. In DNA, the CDR3 is TGCGCCAGCAGCTTGGATCTCCCCGCAGGCTATGGCTACACCTTC. The whole variable domain, remainder taken from reference TRBV5-1 and TRBJ1-2, is KAGVTQTPRYLIKTRGQQVTLSCSPISGHRSVSWYQQTPGQGLQFLFEYFSETQRNKGNFPGRFSGRQFSNSRSEMNVSTLELGDSALYLCASSLDLPAGYGYTFGSGTRLTVV.

This chain uses TRBV12-3 or TRBV12-4 with TRBJ2-7, with D possibly TRBD1 on 6 matching bases. V lost 5 bases and J 1 base, leaving 9 bases between the germline ends. This CDR3 comprises 13 residues. For the CDR3, the DNA is TGTGCCAGCAGTACCGACAGGTCCTACGAGCAGTACTTC. This encodes CASSTDRSYEQYF.

The rearrangement links TRBV3-1 (or the pseudogene TRBV3-2) to TRBJ1-4; D might be TRBD1 (5 bases). CDR3 size: 17 residues. Germline values: CDR1 LGHDT, CDR2 YNNKEL (reference sequence). V was shortened by 1 base and J by 7 bases, with 19 bases between the two germline ends. The CDR3 sequence is CASSQAGTLRGTEKLFF. DNA for the CDR3: TGTGCCAGCAGCCAAGCGGGCACCCTTAGGGGTACTGAAAAACTGTTTTTT.

CDR3 sequence reads: CASSGGAETQYF. The CDR3 DNA reads TGTGCCAGCAGTGGAGGCGCCGAGACCCAGTACTTC. V gene TRBV2 combines with J gene TRBJ2-5; no firm D call. From germline, CDR1 is SNHLY and CDR2 FYNNEI. CDR3 size: 12 residues. V lost 4 bases, J lost 5 bases, and 8 bases lay in between.

This chain joins TRBV2 and TRBJ1-5; 7 bases line up with TRBD1. The V gene end was trimmed by 5 bases and the J gene end by 0 bases; junction bases not matched to a gene: 4. The germline gives CDR1 SNHLY, CDR2 FYNNEI. The CDR3 totals 15 residues. The CDR3 region has the DNA TGTGCCAGCAGTTCAGACAGGGCTAGCAATCAGCCCCAGCATTTT. Translated, it gives CASSSDRASNQPQHF.

The rearrangement uses TRBV13 and TRBJ2-3, with 7 nucleotides matching TRBD2. Germline V lookup: CDR1 PRHDT, CDR2 FYEKMQ (reference sequence). This CDR3 region has 17 residues. The V gene end was trimmed by 3 bases and the J gene end by 2 bases; junction bases not matched to a gene: 11. The CDR3 nucleotides are TGTGCCAGCAGCTTCGGGGGTGCGGGGGTCCTCACAGATACGCAGTATTTT. Translated: CASSFGGAGVLTDTQYF.

The sample holds a few counts of this clone. The chain carries TRBV5-1 and TRBJ2-7; the D gene could be TRBD1 or TRBD2 (6 bases each). Trimming pared 0 bases from V and 6 bases from J, leaving 7 bases between. This CDR3 has 12 amino acids. Germline V gene data show CDR1 as SGHRS and CDR2 as YFSETQ. The CDR3 protein is CASSLEGGEQYF. The CDR3 DNA follows: TGCGCCAGCAGCTTGGAGGGGGGCGAGCAGTACTTC.

This chain joins TRBV7-9 and TRBJ2-5; D unclear. From germline, CDR1 is SEHNR and CDR2 FQNEAQ (reference sequence). V was shortened by 5 bases and J by 4 bases, with 8 bases between the two germline ends. The CDR3 runs 12 residues. The CDR3 loop reads CASSPSVETQYF. The DNA for the CDR3 is TGTGCCAGCAGCCCCTCCGTAGAGACCCAGTACTTC.

The J gene is TRBJ1-3, the V gene TRBV7-8; D may be TRBD1 (6 bases). CDR1 SGHVS and CDR2 FQNEAQ come from the germline V gene. Trimming took 2 bases from V and 0 from J, leaving 14 bases between them. The CDR3 consists of 17 residues. The CDR3 bases are TGTGCCAGCAGCTTAAGCGGGACAACCGCCTCTGGAAACACCATATATTTT. Translated, it gives CASSLSGTTASGNTIYF.

The chain recombines TRBV6-5 with TRBJ1-5, with D maybe TRBD1 (5 bases). Germline assignment: CDR1 MNHEY and CDR2 SVGAGI. The CDR3 spans 14 residues. V dropped 8 bases and J dropped 1 base, with 12 bases sitting between them. The CDR3 coding sequence is TGTGCCAGCCAGGAGGGGAGGAGCAATCAGCCCCAGCATTTT. It codes for CASQEGRSNQPQHF.

This chain joins TRBV6-6 and TRBJ1-1, with unresolved D. This CDR3 has 12 amino acids. The V gene lost 4 bases and the J gene lost 11 bases, with 14 bases spanning the gap. The germline V gene encodes CDR1 MNHNY and CDR2 SVGAGI (reference sequence). For the CDR3, the DNA is TGTGCCAGCAGTTCCCCCCAGGTGGATGCTTTCTTT. This translates into CASSSPQVDAFF.

This clone was counted a few times. The chain links TRBV19 to TRBJ1-1; 8 bases line up with TRBD1. Looked up from germline, CDR1 is LNHDA and CDR2 is SQIVND (reference sequence). CDR3 size: 13 residues. The V gene end was trimmed by 9 bases and the J gene end by 0 bases; junction bases not matched to a gene: 3. CDR3 in amino acids: CASYRGMNTEAFF. The CDR3 DNA reads as TGTGCCAGCTACAGGGGGATGAACACTGAAGCTTTCTTT. The full variable domain, with the rest looked up from reference TRBV19 and TRBJ1-1, is DGGITQSPKYLFRKEGQNVTLSCEQNLNHDAMYWYRQDPGQGLRLIYYSQIVNDFQKGDIAEGYSVSREKKESFPLTVTSAQKNPTAFYLCASYRGMNTEAFFGQGTRLTVV.

The rearrangement joins TRBV5-6 to TRBJ2-7; no clear D. The CDR3 has 11 residues. V gave up 1 base and J gave up 5 bases, with 4 bases separating them. Germline V gives CDR1 SGHDT, CDR2 YYEEEE. This CDR3 reads CASSLIDEQYF. The DNA for the CDR3 is TGTGCCAGCAGCTTGATAGACGAGCAGTACTTC.

This chain uses TRBV7-9 with TRBJ1-1; D is possibly TRBD1 (6 bases). CDR1 and CDR2 from the germline V gene are SEHNR and FQNEAQ (reference sequence). The CDR3 is 16 amino acids. V lost 1 base, J lost 3 bases, and 15 bases lay in between. CDR3 amino acids: CASSLVVGGGDTEAFF. DNA of the CDR3: TGTGCCAGCAGCTTAGTAGTTGGAGGGGGGGACACTGAAGCTTTCTTT.